This T cell receptor (beta chain) was recovered during a study of T cell repertoires in cytomegalovirus infection. Study details: CMV infection plus the matching HLA type was flagged by public TCR beta signatures.

General study points: Identification of carriers of CMV plus the relevant HLA was performed using cumulative public TCR beta family frequency. HLA-C-restricted CMV-specific TCR beta clonotypes prevailed in the ex vivo response.

MiXCR was run by TCRdb on the reads, yielding one entry per CDR3 protein. The top ten clones hold 2.5% to 3% of a sample with 200,000 or so distinct CDR3 sequences, under 25% of them seen once. Details on this clonotype: What it binds is not known.

This TCR was sampled from a human donor in good health (CMV status not recorded). Some clones in this sample may be carry-over from other donors' samples. Sequencing input: PBMCs.

CDR3 protein: CASSPLQGQGTEAFF. The CDR3 region has the DNA TGTGCCAGCTCTCCTCTCCAGGGACAGGGCACTGAAGCTTTCTTT. The chain is built from TRBV18 and TRBJ1-1, with 9 nucleotides matching TRBD1. V shed 6 bases and J 4 bases; nucleotides not matched to a gene: 9. In germline, CDR1 is KGHSH, CDR2 LQKENI. There are 15 residues in the CDR3.